In this sample, the clone carrying this T cell receptor (beta chain) turned up many times. Its antigen is unidentified. This specimen comes from a study of neurological immune-mediated disorders. TCRdb processed the 5' RACE reads anew with MiXCR; each CDR3 protein has one entry. The table records some 43,000 distinct CDR3 sequences, approximately 12% of them present only once. Germline V gene data show CDR1 as SNHLY and CDR2 as FYNNEI. Trimming pared 3 bases from V and 12 bases from J, leaving 18 bases between. This CDR3 has 15 amino acids. Findings of the study overall: HTLV-1-associated myelopathy showed the most TCR clonal expansion; multiple sclerosis the least, below healthy controls.

Time point specified: longitudinal time-point 3. This clonotype was sampled from a male donor with HTLV-1-associated myelopathy (HAM/TSP). The rearrangement uses TRBV2 and TRBJ1-6; D ambiguous. What was sequenced was PBMCs. CDR3 coding DNA: TGTGCCAGCAGTGAGGCCAGGACGACCCTATTACCCCTCCACTTT. The encoded protein is CASSEARTTLLPLHF.